These T cell receptor beta chains were read from a single sample in a study of CD8+ T cells in alopecia areata. TCRdb keeps only in-frame clones here, not all; method: immunoSEQ multiplex PCR. The sample yields some 150,000 clones, about four fifths seen once. Sequencing was performed on CD8+ T cells sorted from blood, taken at week 4, from a patient treated with tofacitinib. These receptors were obtained from a human donor with alopecia areata. CDR3s include the opening cysteine and the closing phenylalanine or tryptophan. The D gene is left open where the match is weak. Expanded clones get a size class; other rows say once, few or many, or leave the size out.

NA	TRBJ2-1	TRBD1	TRBV6-5	15	TGTGCCAGCAGTTACGGGGACAGACCTTCCGATGAGCAGTTCTTC	CASSYGDRPSDEQFF
NA	TRBJ1-1	TRBD1	TRBV6-5	13	TGTGCCAGCAGTTTGAGGGGGCAGACTGAAGCTTTCTTT	CASSLRGQTEAFF
NA	TRBJ2-5	TRBD1	TRBV7-2	18	TGTGCCAGCAGCCCCGGGACAGGGGCCGCCCTTGACCAAGAGACCCAGTACTTC	CASSPGTGAALDQETQYF
few	TRBJ2-4	NA	TRBV5-4	14	TGTGCCAGCAGCTTGGCAGGTGCCAAAAACATTCAGTACTTC	CASSLAGAKNIQYF
NA	TRBJ1-2	TRBD1	TRBV4-1	15	TGCGCCAGCAGCCAAGTTGCCCAGGGGGCTGGTGGCTACACCTTC	CASSQVAQGAGGYTF
NA	TRBJ2-3	TRBD2	TRBV10-3	14	TGTGCCATCAGTGTAGCGGGGAGGACAGATACGCAGTATTTT	CAISVAGRTDTQYF
once	TRBJ2-2	NA	TRBV7-2	17	TGTGCCAGCAGCTTACTCGATGCGGGGTTCGAGACCGGGGAGCTGTTTTTT	CASSLLDAGFETGELFF
NA	TRBJ1-1	TRBD1	TRBV6-4	14	TGTGCCAGCAGATTGACAGGGAGTAACACTGAAGCTTTCTTT	CASRLTGSNTEAFF
NA	TRBJ1-5	NA	TRBV15	14	TGTGCCACCGGGCGGCGAACTAGCAATCAGCCCCAGCATTTT	CATGRRTSNQPQHF
NA	TRBJ2-4	NA	TRBV29-1	11	TGCAGCGCTCGGGGCCAAAACATTCAGTACTTC	CSARGQNIQYF
NA	TRBJ2-1	TRBD2	TRBV11-2	14	TGTGCCAGCAGCCCGCCGGGACTAGCCAATGAGCAGTTCTTC	CASSPPGLANEQFF
NA	TRBJ2-7	NA	TRBV7-2	15	TGTGCCAGCAGCTTAGTATCGTACAGGGTGGAGGAGCAGTACTTC	CASSLVSYRVEEQYF
NA	TRBJ2-1	NA	TRBV6-1	14	TGTGCCAGCAGTTATCTCGACAGCCGCAATGAGCAGTTCTTC	CASSYLDSRNEQFF
NA	TRBJ2-7	NA	TRBV4-3	14	TGCGCCAGCAGCCAAGGCGGACAGAACTACGAGCAGTACTTC	CASSQGGQNYEQYF
NA	TRBJ2-7	TRBD2	TRBV30	18	TGTGCCTTTTATAATGGGAGTAGCGGGGGGGCATGCCCCTACGAGCAGTACTTC	CAFYNGSSGGACPYEQYF
once	TRBJ2-2	TRBD1	TRBV5-1	16	TGCGCCAGCAGCCCGGGGACAGGGGCTTTCACCGGGGAGCTGTTTTTT	CASSPGTGAFTGELFF
NA	TRBJ2-7	NA	TRBV10-3	16	TGTGCCATCAGTGACAGGGACTCCCTCACCGGGGGCGAGCAGTACTTC	CAISDRDSLTGGEQYF
few	TRBJ1-1	NA	TRBV7-2	15	TGTGCCAGCAGCGGTACGACATACATGAACACTGAAGCTTTCTTT	CASSGTTYMNTEAFF
once	TRBJ2-5	NA	TRBV16	15	TGTGCCAGCAGCCAATCTGGGCGGTCCCAAGAGACCCAGTACTTC	CASSQSGRSQETQYF
NA	TRBJ2-7	NA	TRBV2	11	TGTGCCAGCAGTGACAGCTACGAGCAGTACTTC	CASSDSYEQYF
NA	TRBJ2-7	NA	TRBV4-3	15	TGCGCCAGCAGCCAAGAAAAACCGTCCCACTACGAGCAGTACTTC	CASSQEKPSHYEQYF
NA	TRBJ2-3	TRBD2	TRBV7-8	20	TGTGCCAGCAGCCAATGGGGGATTCTAGCGGGGGATCCTAGCACAGATACGCAGTATTTT	CASSQWGILAGDPSTDTQYF
NA	TRBJ2-7	NA	TRBV9	14	TGTGCCAGCAGCGTGCTAGAAGATGGCTACGAGCAGTACTTC	CASSVLEDGYEQYF
NA	TRBJ1-1	NA	TRBV7-2	11	TGTGCCAGCATGAAGGGTCCTGAAGCTTTCTTT	CASMKGPEAFF
medium-sized	TRBJ2-5	TRBD2	TRBV9	16	TGTGCCAGCAGCGATGAGGCGGGGGGCTCACAAGAGACCCAGTACTTC	CASSDEAGGSQETQYF
NA	TRBJ2-7	NA	TRBV4-1	14	TGCGCCAGCAGCCACACGGACAGCTCCTACGAGCAGTACTTC	CASSHTDSSYEQYF
once	TRBJ2-7	NA	TRBV7-9	14	TGTGCCAGCAGCTCTGAAGGGGACACCTACGAGCAGTACTTC	CASSSEGDTYEQYF
NA	TRBJ1-1	NA	TRBV29-1	12	TGCAGCGTTGGGGAATTGAACACTGAAGCTTTCTTT	CSVGELNTEAFF
NA	TRBJ2-3	TRBD1	TRBV15	16	TGTGCCACCAGCAGCGAGGGGGCAATTAGCACAGATACGCAGTATTTT	CATSSEGAISTDTQYF
NA	TRBJ2-2	TRBD1	TRBV29-1	15	TGCAGCGTTGAAGATGAACAGGGGGCAACCGGGGAGCTGTTTTTT	CSVEDEQGATGELFF
NA	TRBJ1-6	TRBD1	TRBV27	16	TGTGCCAGCAGTCTAACCGGGACAGGGGTCAATTCACCCCTCCACTTT	CASSLTGTGVNSPLHF
NA	TRBJ2-5	NA	TRBV15	15	TGTGCCACCAGCAGAGGAAGAGGGGCCCAAGAGACCCAGTACTTC	CATSRGRGAQETQYF
NA	TRBJ1-1	NA	TRBV5-1	15	TGCGCCAGCAGCGACGGAGGGGTCGGCGACACTGAAGCTTTCTTT	CASSDGGVGDTEAFF
NA	TRBJ2-3	TRBD2	TRBV11-2	16	TGTGCCAGCAGCTTAACGTGGGGGGGAAGCACAGATACGCAGTATTTT	CASSLTWGGSTDTQYF
NA	TRBJ2-7	TRBD2	TRBV5-1	14	TGCGCCAGCAGCTTGGCGGGAGGGAAAGGCGAGCAGTACTTC	CASSLAGGKGEQYF
NA	TRBJ1-2	NA	TRBV29-1	12	TGCAGCGTTCCACGGGGGAACTATGGCTACACCTTC	CSVPRGNYGYTF
NA	TRBJ2-7	TRBD1	TRBV27	16	TGTGCCAGCAGTTTAGCGACGACAGGGGGGATCGCCGAGCAGTACTTC	CASSLATTGGIAEQYF
NA	TRBJ1-1	NA	TRBV7-2	12	TGTGCCAGCAGCTACAGCAACACTGAAGCTTTCTTT	CASSYSNTEAFF
NA	TRBJ2-3	TRBD2	TRBV9	20	TGTGCCAGCAGCGTAAGTCGTGCAGCGGGGGCCTCCGGAGACACAGATACGCAGTATTTT	CASSVSRAAGASGDTDTQYF
once	TRBJ2-7	TRBD2	TRBV4-3	15	TGCGCCAGCAGCCAGGAAGCGGGGGGTCTGTACGAGCAGTACTTC	CASSQEAGGLYEQYF
NA	TRBJ2-7	NA	TRBV7-9	13	TGTGCCAGCAGCCCCGAGAACTGGGACGAGCAGTACTTC	CASSPENWDEQYF
NA	TRBJ2-3	NA	TRBV7-6	14	TGTGCCAGCAGAACAGATACTAGCACAGATACGCAGTATTTT	CASRTDTSTDTQYF